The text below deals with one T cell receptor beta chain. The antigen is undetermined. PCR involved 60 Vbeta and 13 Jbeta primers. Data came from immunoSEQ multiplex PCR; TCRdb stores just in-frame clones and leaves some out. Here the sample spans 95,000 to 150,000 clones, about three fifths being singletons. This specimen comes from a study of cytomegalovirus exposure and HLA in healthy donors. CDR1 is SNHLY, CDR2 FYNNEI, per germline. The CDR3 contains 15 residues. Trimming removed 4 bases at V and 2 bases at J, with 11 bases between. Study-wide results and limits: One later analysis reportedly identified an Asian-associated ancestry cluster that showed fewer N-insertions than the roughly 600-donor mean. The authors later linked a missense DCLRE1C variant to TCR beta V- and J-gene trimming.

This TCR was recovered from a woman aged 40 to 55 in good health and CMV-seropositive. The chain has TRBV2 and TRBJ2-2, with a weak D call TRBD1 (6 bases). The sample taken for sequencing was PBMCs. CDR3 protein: CASSGRTANTGELFF. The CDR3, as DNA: TGTGCCAGCAGTGGCCGGACAGCCAACACCGGGGAGCTGTTTTTT.